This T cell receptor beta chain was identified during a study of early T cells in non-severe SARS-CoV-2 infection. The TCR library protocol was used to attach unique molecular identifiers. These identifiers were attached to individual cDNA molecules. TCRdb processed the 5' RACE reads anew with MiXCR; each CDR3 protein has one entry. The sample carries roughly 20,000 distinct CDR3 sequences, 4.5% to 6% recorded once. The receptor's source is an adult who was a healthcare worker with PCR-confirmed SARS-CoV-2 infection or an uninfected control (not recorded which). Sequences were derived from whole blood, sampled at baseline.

CDR3 sequence: CASASKISDSPLHF. The DNA for the CDR3 is TGTGCCAGCGCCTCAAAGATATCGGATTCACCCCTCCACTTT. The chain combines TRBV7-9 with TRBJ1-6; D gene uncertain. The V end lost 8 bases, the J end lost 8 bases, and 16 bases lay between the germline ends. The CDR3 covers 14 residues. From germline, CDR1 is SEHNR and CDR2 FQNEAQ (reference sequence).